This is a list of T cell receptor beta chains from one sample in a study of T cell responses to AZD1222 COVID-19 vaccine. Here immunoSEQ multiplex PCR was the method, and the copy in TCRdb shows in-frame clones only, minus some. The table lists around 140,000 clones, roughly 92% of them singletons, with approximately 1.5% in the top ten. Sequenced here: peripheral blood, sampled on day 0 of AZD1222 vaccination. All receptors come from an adult in good health. The CDR3 runs from the conserved cysteine through the conserved F or W. Fields, in order: D gene, J gene, V gene, CDR3 protein. D genes are given only for firm matches.

d_gene: TRBD2; j_gene: TRBJ2-3; v_gene: TRBV7-9; CDR3aa: CASSPTRGGSTGDTDTQYF
d_gene: -; j_gene: TRBJ1-6; v_gene: TRBV6-1; CDR3aa: CASSDFATGLVGSLHF
d_gene: -; j_gene: TRBJ2-2; v_gene: TRBV27; CDR3aa: CASSLTRTGELFF
d_gene: -; j_gene: TRBJ1-2; v_gene: TRBV3-1/TRBV3-2; CDR3aa: CASSQGGTYGYTF
d_gene: -; j_gene: TRBJ1-2; v_gene: TRBV27; CDR3aa: CASSSVGGPRGYTF
d_gene: TRBD1; j_gene: TRBJ1-1; v_gene: TRBV6-5; CDR3aa: CASRIQGSGGTEAFF
d_gene: -; j_gene: TRBJ1-3; v_gene: TRBV3-1/TRBV3-2; CDR3aa: CASSQDYAFTSGNTIYF
d_gene: TRBD2; j_gene: TRBJ2-3; v_gene: TRBV20-1; CDR3aa: CSASVARWTGRLAGPTDTQYF
d_gene: TRBD1; j_gene: TRBJ1-2; v_gene: TRBV12-3/TRBV12-4; CDR3aa: CASSRTGGVNTF
d_gene: -; j_gene: TRBJ2-7; v_gene: TRBV11-2; CDR3aa: CASSLDLGIAYEQYF
d_gene: -; j_gene: TRBJ2-1; v_gene: TRBV27; CDR3aa: CASSSLPGFYNEQFF
d_gene: -; j_gene: TRBJ1-2; v_gene: TRBV4-1; CDR3aa: CASSQVGGAYGYTF
d_gene: -; j_gene: TRBJ2-5; v_gene: TRBV2; CDR3aa: CASSRPQETQYF